The 15 T cell receptor beta chains below all came from one sample that was sequenced in a study of identical twins. TCRdb independently ran MiXCR on the 5' RACE reads; one entry per CDR3 protein. The repertoire holds 500,000 to 600,000 distinct CDR3 sequences, with less than 25% as singletons. This sample also appeared in a second study, on T cells expressing NK-cell markers.

Material: CD4+ T cells sorted from blood. Every receptor here comes from a woman between 18 and 30 years old in good health.

The chain couples TRBV20-1 to TRBJ2-7; D remains unclear. V gave up 0 bases and J gave up 2 bases, with 11 bases separating them. This CDR3 contains 14 residues. In germline, CDR1 is DFQATT, CDR2 SNEGSKA (reference sequence). CDR3 residues: CSARDPGMAYEQYF. The CDR3 DNA is TGCAGTGCTAGAGACCCTGGGATGGCCTACGAGCAGTACTTC.

This clonotype was seen a few times. The genes are TRBV20-1 and TRBJ2-1, with 9 nucleotides matching TRBD2. Trimming took 3 bases from V and 6 from J; bases not matched to a gene: 6. The CDR3 extends over 14 amino acids. CDR1 DFQATT and CDR2 SNEGSKA come from the germline V gene (reference sequence). The CDR3 protein is CSASLAGRVNEQFF. The CDR3 DNA sequence: TGCAGTGCTAGTCTAGCGGGGCGAGTCAATGAGCAGTTCTTC.

This clonotype was seen a handful of times. V usage is TRBV4-3 and J usage is TRBJ2-5, with D possibly TRBD2 on 6 matching bases. Germline CDR1 and CDR2: LGHNA and YSLEER. V was clipped by 0 bases and J by 4 bases, with 12 bases between them. This CDR3 contains 15 residues. CDR3: CASSQEVLASETQYF. The CDR3 DNA is TGCGCCAGCAGCCAAGAGGTACTAGCCTCAGAGACCCAGTACTTC.

This rearrangement joins TRBV12-3 or TRBV12-4 to TRBJ1-5; weak D call: TRBD1 (6 bases). Trimming left V 5 bases short and J 5 bases short, with 13 bases between. The CDR3 consists of 14 residues. The CDR3 loop reads CASSPTGAHQPQHF. Written as DNA, the CDR3 is TGTGCCAGCAGTCCCACGGGGGCGCATCAGCCCCAGCATTTT.

CDR3 in amino acids: CASSLKMTSGETQYF. In DNA form, the CDR3 reads TGTGCCAGCTCACTCAAGATGACTAGCGGGGAGACCCAGTACTTC. V is TRBV18 and J is TRBJ2-5; 10 nucleotides agree with TRBD2. V was pared by 4 bases and J by 5 bases, with 7 bases of the junction left unmatched. Germline CDR1 reads KGHSH; CDR2 reads LQKENI. There are 15 residues in the CDR3.

This clonotype was seen only a few times. This chain links TRBV6-1 with TRBJ2-7, with 8 bases identical to TRBD1. The CDR3 runs to 15 residues. The V gene end was trimmed by 1 base and the J gene end by 3 bases; junction bases not matched to a gene: 5. Germline CDR1 is MNHNS and CDR2 is SASEGT. In nucleotides, the CDR3 is TGTGCCAGCAGTGAAGGGCAGGGGGCTTTCTACGAGCAGTACTTC. Amino acids: CASSEGQGAFYEQYF.

This clonotype turned up a few times. The chain couples TRBV5-1 to TRBJ2-3; 11 bases map to TRBD1. Germline V gene sequence: CDR1 SGHRS, CDR2 YFSETQ. The CDR3 consists of 15 residues. Germline trimming cut 4 bases from V and 6 bases from J; bases unmatched to any gene: 7. In DNA, the CDR3 is TGCGCCAGCAGCGTCCGGGACAGGGGGTCGGATACGCAGTATTTT. Translation: CASSVRDRGSDTQYF.

In this sample, this clonotype turned up a few times. The rearrangement joins TRBV20-1 to TRBJ2-1; weak D call: TRBD2 (5 bases). The ends were cut back, 0 bases at V and 9 bases at J, with 12 bases in the middle. The CDR3 sequence is 13 residues long. CDR1 is DFQATT and CDR2 is SNEGSKA in the germline V gene (reference sequence). The CDR3 sequence is CSARDRISGEQFF. For the CDR3, the DNA is TGCAGTGCTAGAGATAGGATCAGCGGTGAGCAGTTCTTC.

The rearrangement links TRBV6-1 to TRBJ2-1; 9 bases align to TRBD1. The germline V gene has CDR1 MNHNS and CDR2 SASEGT. The CDR3 extends over 14 amino acids. V was clipped by 6 bases and J by 7 bases; unmatched bases: 7. In DNA, the CDR3 is TGTGCCAGCAGCCCCCGGGACAGGGCGAATGAGCAGTTCTTC. Translated, it gives CASSPRDRANEQFF.

The chain combines TRBV20-1 with TRBJ2-4, with 7 bases lining up with TRBD1. J gave up 7 bases and V 0 bases, and 6 bases lay outside the gene matches. The CDR3 is 14 amino acids. Germline loops: CDR1 DFQATT, CDR2 SNEGSKA (reference sequence). CDR3 coding DNA: TGCAGTGCTAGAGATGACAGGGAGTTTAACATTCAGTACTTC. Translation gives CSARDDREFNIQYF.

V usage is TRBV6-2 or TRBV6-3 and J usage is TRBJ1-5, with 8 positions matching TRBD1. This CDR3 spans 15 amino acids. Germline trimming cut 6 bases from V and 4 bases from J; bases unmatched to any gene: 8. Germline V lookup: CDR1 MNHEY, CDR2 SVGEGT. CDR3 sequence: CASSRQGPSNQPQHF. In DNA, the CDR3 is TGTGCCAGCAGCCGACAGGGGCCTTCAAATCAGCCCCAGCATTTT.

The chain couples TRBV20-1 to TRBJ1-2; unclear D gene. Germline CDR1 is DFQATT and CDR2 is SNEGSKA (reference sequence). The CDR3 is 14 amino acids. Trimming pared 3 bases from V and 3 bases from J, leaving 14 bases between. CDR3 bases: TGCAGTGCTAGGATTGGGCAGGTTTACTATGGCTACACCTTC. It is translated as CSARIGQVYYGYTF.

The chain recombines TRBV15 with TRBJ2-7, with 8 bases aligning to TRBD2. V trimming: 5 bases; J trimming: 2 bases; junction bases outside the gene matches: 8. Germline V gene data show CDR1 as LNHNV and CDR2 as YYDKDF (reference sequence). The CDR3 extends over 15 amino acids. The CDR3 DNA reads as TGTGCCACCAGCCTCCGGGGGGGGCTCGCCTACGAGCAGTACTTC. It is translated as CATSLRGGLAYEQYF.

A note on this clonotype: One end of the junction varies from germline; a read error may be responsible. The chain recombines TRBV5-6 with TRBJ2-1; 9 nucleotides agree with TRBD2. The germline gives CDR1 SGHDT, CDR2 YYEEEE. This CDR3 is 14 amino acids long. CDR3 nucleotide sequence: TGTGCCAGCAGCCCTATAGCGGGAGACGTTTCCCCAATCTTC. As protein: CASSPIAGDVSPIF. The full variable domain, its missing parts supplied by reference TRBV5-6 and TRBJ2-1, is DAGVTQSPTHLIKTRGQQVTLRCSPKSGHDTVSWYQQALGQGPQFIFQYYEEEERQRGNFPDRFSGHQFPNYSSELNVNALLLGDSALYLCASSPIAGDVSPIFGPGTRLTVL.

CDR3 coding DNA: TGTGCCAGCTCACCACAGGACGTCTATGGCTACACCTTC. This sequence encodes CASSPQDVYGYTF. V gene TRBV18 combines with J gene TRBJ1-2; D remains ambiguous. The CDR3 covers 13 residues. The germline V gene has CDR1 KGHSH and CDR2 LQKENI. V lost 1 base, J lost 4 bases, and 7 bases lay in between.